The 21 T cell receptor beta chains listed next were all sequenced from one sample in a study of chemoradiotherapy in HPV16-positive cancers. Profiled with immunoSEQ multiplex PCR; TCRdb holds only in-frame clones, not every one. The sample has around 15,000 clones, 69% seen once; the top ten hold roughly a fifth. This sample was taken from a patient who underwent chemoradiotherapy. These TCRs come from a human donor with HPV-associated anogenital cancer.

The chain has TRBV11-2 and TRBJ2-7; the match to TRBD2 covers 10 bases. The CDR3 runs to 16 residues. Germline CDR1 is SGHAT and CDR2 is FQNNGV. V lost 4 bases and J lost 4; bases outside the gene matches: 10. CDR3 in amino acids: CASSSFISGGVYEQYF. The CDR3, as DNA: TGTGCCAGCAGCTCCTTTATAAGCGGGGGGGTATACGAGCAGTACTTC.

The CDR3 sequence: CAWNETSNQPQHF. CDR3 DNA sequence: TGTGCCTGGAACGAGACTAGCAATCAGCCCCAGCATTTT. This sequence joins TRBV30 and TRBJ1-5, with D unclear. Per the germline V gene, CDR1 is GTSNPN and CDR2 is SVGIG (reference sequence). V lost 4 bases and J lost 0, with 7 bases in between. The CDR3 runs to 13 residues.

This rearrangement joins TRBV5-6 to TRBJ1-1; unclear D gene. Trimming took 4 bases from V and 3 from J, leaving 16 bases between them. The germline V gene has CDR1 SGHDT and CDR2 YYEEEE. The CDR3 loop spans 15 amino acids. CDR3 DNA sequence: TGTGCCAGCAGCCGCCCGGAGAGCAAGTACACTGAAGCTTTCTTT. This gives the protein CASSRPESKYTEAFF.

This chain joins TRBV10-3 and TRBJ1-2; TRBD1 agrees at 7 bases. J gave up 5 bases and V 6 bases, and 9 bases lay outside the gene matches. The CDR3 consists of 14 residues. CDR1 is ENHRY and CDR2 is SYGVKD in the germline V gene. The CDR3 DNA is TGTGCCATCAGCGCTGAGGCAGGGGGGTATGGCTACACCTTC. Translated: CAISAEAGGYGYTF.

This chain uses TRBV7-2 with TRBJ2-3; 13 bases are a match to TRBD2. The length of the CDR3 is 18 residues. The V and J ends lost 0 bases and 4 bases, in that order; junction bases with no gene match: 7. Per germline, CDR1 SGHTA and CDR2 FQGNSA. The DNA for the CDR3 is TGTGCCAGCAGCTTAGCTAGGACTAGCGGGGGATTGTCAGATACGCAGTATTTT. The encoded protein is CASSLARTSGGLSDTQYF. The full variable domain, completed using reference TRBV7-2 and TRBJ2-3, is GAGVSQSPSNKVTEKGKDVELRCDPISGHTALYWYRQSLGQGLEFLIYFQGNSAPDKSGLPSDRFSAERTGGSVSTLTIQRTQQEDSAVYLCASSLARTSGGLSDTQYFGPGTRLTVL.

V usage is TRBV6-1 and J usage is TRBJ2-7; D possibly matches TRBD1 or TRBD2 (5 bases each). The germline gives CDR1 MNHNS, CDR2 SASEGT. There are 14 residues in the CDR3. V was cut by 4 bases and J by 6 bases, with 16 bases left in between. The CDR3 is CASSVTGTSGEQYF. The CDR3 DNA follows: TGTGCCAGCAGTGTGACCGGGACGTCCGGCGAGCAGTACTTC.

J is TRBJ2-6 and V is TRBV19, with 8 nucleotides matching TRBD1. The CDR3 loop spans 15 amino acids. Germline CDR1 and CDR2: LNHDA and SQIVND (reference sequence). Trimming at V came to 3 bases and at J to 2 bases, leaving 0 bases not matched to a gene. The CDR3 is CASSMDRAGANVLTF. CDR3 nucleotides: TGTGCCAGTAGTATGGACAGGGCTGGGGCCAACGTCCTGACTTTC.

The rearrangement links TRBV6-6 to TRBJ2-1, with 10 bases that match TRBD1. V was clipped by 4 bases and J by 9 bases; unmatched bases: 6. Germline CDR1 is MNHNY and CDR2 is SVGAGI (reference sequence). The CDR3 has 14 residues. The chain's CDR3 is CASSSTGGFGEQFF. For the CDR3, the DNA is TGTGCCAGCAGTTCGACAGGGGGCTTTGGTGAGCAGTTCTTC.

This chain links TRBV5-4 with TRBJ2-7; 12 positions agree with TRBD1. This CDR3 comprises 15 residues. CDR1 is SGHNT and CDR2 is YYREEE in the germline V gene (reference sequence). Trimming cost V 2 bases and J 6 bases; bases outside gene matches: 6. The chain's CDR3 is CASSLPGQGAVEQYF. The DNA of the CDR3 is TGTGCCAGCAGCTTACCGGGACAGGGGGCTGTCGAGCAGTACTTC.

This chain links TRBV5-1 with TRBJ2-1, with 7 bases identical to TRBD2. CDR3 size: 15 residues. The V and J ends lost 5 bases and 5 bases, in that order; junction bases with no gene match: 10. Germline assignment: CDR1 SGHRS and CDR2 YFSETQ. The CDR3 nucleotides are TGCGCCAGCAGGCCAGCGGGGCCATTCAACAATGAGCAGTTCTTC. Translating it yields CASRPAGPFNNEQFF.

V usage is TRBV5-1 and J usage is TRBJ2-5; D gene ambiguous. Trimming removed 4 bases at V and 5 bases at J, with 9 bases between. Germline V gene data show CDR1 as SGHRS and CDR2 as YFSETQ. This CDR3 is 12 amino acids long. The CDR3 loop reads CASSLNLETQYF. The CDR3 nucleotides read TGCGCCAGCAGCCTTAACTTGGAGACCCAGTACTTC.

The rearrangement uses TRBV6-1 and TRBJ2-7; the D gene is possibly TRBD1 (6 bases). V was pared by 7 bases and J by 2 bases, with 12 bases between. This CDR3 region has 13 residues. In germline, CDR1 is MNHNS, CDR2 SASEGT. CDR3 protein: CASINRAPYEQYF. The CDR3 DNA reads as TGTGCCAGCATTAACAGGGCCCCCTACGAGCAGTACTTC.

V and J are TRBV10-3 and TRBJ1-2; D is perhaps TRBD1 (6 bases). The V gene lost 5 bases and the J gene lost 3 bases, with 10 bases spanning the gap. The germline V gene encodes CDR1 ENHRY and CDR2 SYGVKD. This CDR3 is 13 amino acids long. The DNA of the CDR3 is TGTGCCATCAGTTACAGGGACGACTATGGCTACACCTTC. This translates into CAISYRDDYGYTF.

J is TRBJ2-5 and V is TRBV19, with 8 positions matching TRBD1. There are 16 residues in the CDR3. Per germline, CDR1 LNHDA and CDR2 SQIVND (reference sequence). The CDR3 loop is CAESPLIGTGLETQYF. The CDR3 DNA reads as TGTGCTGAGTCCCCGCTAATTGGGACAGGCCTAGAGACCCAGTACTTC. The entire variable domain, with the rest obtained from reference TRBV19 and TRBJ2-5, is as follows: DGGITQSPKYLFRKEGQNVTLSCEQNLNHDAMYWYRQDPGQGLRLIYYSQIVNDFQKGDIAEGYSVSREKKESFPLTVTSAQKNPTAFYLCAESPLIGTGLETQYFGPGTRLLVL.

V and J are TRBV4-1 and TRBJ2-1; D unresolved. V was trimmed by 1 base and J by 7 bases, leaving 23 bases between them. The CDR3 runs to 18 residues. In germline, CDR1 is MGHRA, CDR2 YSYEKL. DNA for the CDR3: TGCGCCAGCAGCCAAGTAGATATGGGGTTTGTGTCTGATAATGAGCAGTTCTTC. It specifies CASSQVDMGFVSDNEQFF.

This clone occurred once. The chain couples TRBV27 to TRBJ2-6; TRBD2 is a possible D gene (5 bases). This CDR3 spans 19 amino acids. The germline V and J ends were trimmed by 5 bases and 0 bases, with 20 bases remaining between them. Germline V gives CDR1 MNHEY, CDR2 SMNVEV (reference sequence). CDR3 bases: TGTGCCAGCAGTCTCGGGGTACTAGAGTCCAGCTCTGGGGCCAACGTCCTGACTTTC. It translates to CASSLGVLESSSGANVLTF.

This chain joins TRBV9 and TRBJ1-3, with D possibly TRBD1 on 6 matching bases. The CDR3 runs 15 residues. V was cut by 4 bases and J by 1 base, with 12 bases left in between. Germline CDR1 is SGDLS and CDR2 is YYNGEE. The CDR3 sequence: CASSLGHSSGNTIYF. CDR3 bases: TGTGCCAGCAGCTTGGGACATTCTTCTGGAAACACCATATATTTT. The variable domain in full, completed from reference TRBV9 and TRBJ1-3, reads DSGVTQTPKHLITATGQRVTLRCSPRSGDLSVYWYQQSLDQGLQFLIQYYNGEERAKGNILERFSAQQFPDLHSELNLSSLELGDSALYFCASSLGHSSGNTIYFGEGSWLTVV.

The rearrangement uses TRBV27 and TRBJ2-2; the D call may be TRBD1 or TRBD2 (6 bases each). The germline V gene encodes CDR1 MNHEY and CDR2 SMNVEV (reference sequence). The V and J ends lost 3 bases and 5 bases respectively, with 19 bases between them. The CDR3 is made up of 17 amino acids. As DNA, the CDR3 is TGTGCCAGCAGTTTGAGGGGGGTCAGGGGTGGGACCGGGGAGCTGTTTTTT. Its translation is CASSLRGVRGGTGELFF.

The rearrangement joins TRBV9 to TRBJ1-3, with D possibly being TRBD1 (5 bases). This CDR3 has 17 residues. Trimming took off 1 base at V and 0 bases at J, with 14 bases between the two ends. The germline gives CDR1 SGDLS, CDR2 YYNGEE. The CDR3 loop is CASSVRGAESSGNTIYF. CDR3 coding DNA: TGTGCCAGCAGCGTAAGGGGTGCAGAGAGCTCTGGAAACACCATATATTTT.

The rearrangement links TRBV6-1 to TRBJ2-5; 9 bases align to TRBD1. Germline trimming cut 6 bases from V and 5 bases from J; bases unmatched to any gene: 10. The CDR3 has 15 residues. Germline V CDR1 and CDR2: MNHNS, SASEGT. DNA for the CDR3: TGTGCCAGCAGATATACGGACAGGGGAGGGGAGACCCAGTACTTC. Translation gives CASRYTDRGGETQYF.

The gene calls are TRBV27 and TRBJ2-1; no firm D call. Germline CDR1 MNHEY, CDR2 SMNVEV (reference sequence). CDR3 size: 14 residues. V was pared by 5 bases and J by 7 bases, with 15 bases between. CDR3 coding DNA: TGTGCCAGCAGTAGATCACCCGGGTTTAATGAGCAGTTCTTC. Its translation: CASSRSPGFNEQFF.